The T cell receptor beta chain described here comes from a study of Ad26.COV2.S vaccination and SARS-CoV-2 variants. Study summary: Dosing was one shot or two shots 56 days apart. Overall study results and limits: Participants in the vaccine arm had higher spike-specific TCR breadth; placebo recipients had lower.

Turning to this clone: The antigen remains undetermined.

This table comes from immunoSEQ multiplex PCR, and its TCRdb copy is limited to in-frame clones, with some not included. The table includes about 220,000 clones, more than 75% detected once. This CDR3 is built from 15 residues. With 3 bases removed from V and 4 bases from J, the gap between germline ends came to 17 bases. Germline V lookup: CDR1 SGHRS, CDR2 YFSETQ. The treatment here: around 19 received Ad26.COV2.S at low or high dose, single or two shots; about 5 received placebo; per-sample allocation not given. The samples were gathered on day 63 after the first injection of vaccine or placebo. Based in Boston, the donor was an adult of 18-55 years.

The sequence came from a person between 18 and 65 years old who received the Ad26.COV2.S COVID-19 vaccine or a placebo. The sequencing used peripheral blood, collected in a trial of Ad26.COV2.S vaccine versus placebo. The chain couples TRBV5-1 to TRBJ2-7; D remains ambiguous. CDR3 nucleotide sequence: TGCGCCAGCAGCTCCCGACGTTTAAGACGGTACGAGCAGTACTTC. It translates to CASSSRRLRRYEQYF.